These T cell receptor beta chains were read from a single sample in a study of persistence of HIV-infected CD4 T cells. The antigens of these receptors remain unknown. Produced via immunoSEQ multiplex PCR; TCRdb's table is partial and in-frame only. The sample shows tens of thousands of clones, 65% to 85% of them seen only once. Material: CD4+ T cells sorted from PBMCs after approximately 19-hour stimulation, obtained from a patient who received antiretroviral therapy. These receptors were collected from an adult man with HIV who was CMV-seropositive. CDR3s include the opening cysteine and the closing phenylalanine or tryptophan. D genes are given only for firm matches. Clone size appears in some rows only: once, few, many, or a class for an expanded clone.

CDR3 protein: CASSPGHNTGELFF; CDR3 DNA: TGTGCCAGCAGCCCGGGACACAACACCGGGGAGCTGTTTTTT; D gene: NA; J gene: TRBJ2-2; V gene: TRBV5-4; clone size: NA; CDR3 length: 14
CDR3 protein: CASSPGQAGAGELFF; CDR3 DNA: TGCGCCAGCAGTCCGGGACAGGCTGGGGCCGGGGAGCTGTTTTTT; D gene: TRBD1; J gene: TRBJ2-2; V gene: TRBV4-1; clone size: NA; CDR3 length: 15
CDR3 protein: CATSRVMYNEQFF; CDR3 DNA: TGTGCCACCAGCAGAGTAATGTACAATGAGCAGTTCTTC; D gene: NA; J gene: TRBJ2-1; V gene: TRBV15; clone size: NA; CDR3 length: 13
CDR3 protein: CASSSPGYTDTQYF; CDR3 DNA: TGTGCCAGCAGTTCCCCAGGCTACACAGATACGCAGTATTTT; D gene: NA; J gene: TRBJ2-3; V gene: TRBV27; clone size: NA; CDR3 length: 14
CDR3 protein: CASSLRTGADQPQHF; CDR3 DNA: TGCGCCAGCAGCCTAAGGACAGGGGCGGATCAGCCCCAGCATTTT; D gene: TRBD1; J gene: TRBJ1-5; V gene: TRBV5-1; clone size: NA; CDR3 length: 15
CDR3 protein: CASSSLSSGGPRNEQFF; CDR3 DNA: TGTGCCAGCAGTTCCCTATCTAGCGGGGGGCCTCGCAATGAGCAGTTCTTC; D gene: TRBD2; J gene: TRBJ2-1; V gene: TRBV27; clone size: once; CDR3 length: 17
CDR3 protein: CASSHMATDQPQHF; CDR3 DNA: TGTGCCAGCAGTCATATGGCAACAGACCAGCCCCAGCATTTT; D gene: NA; J gene: TRBJ1-5; V gene: TRBV6-5; clone size: NA; CDR3 length: 14
CDR3 protein: CSALMRQGISNEQFF; CDR3 DNA: TGCAGCGCTCTGATGAGACAGGGGATTTCCAATGAGCAGTTCTTC; D gene: TRBD1; J gene: TRBJ2-1; V gene: TRBV29-1; clone size: NA; CDR3 length: 15
CDR3 protein: CAGNGGGSYEQYF; CDR3 DNA: TGTGCCGGAAACGGGGGGGGTTCCTACGAGCAGTACTTC; D gene: TRBD2; J gene: TRBJ2-7; V gene: TRBV2; clone size: NA; CDR3 length: 13
CDR3 protein: CASSESWKGMGPRYNEQFF; CDR3 DNA: TGCGCCAGCAGTGAGTCTTGGAAGGGTATGGGCCCTCGCTACAATGAGCAGTTCTTC; D gene: NA; J gene: TRBJ2-1; V gene: TRBV10-1; clone size: NA; CDR3 length: 19
CDR3 protein: CASSLAREANEQFF; CDR3 DNA: TGTGCCAGCAGTTTAGCCAGGGAGGCGAATGAGCAGTTCTTC; D gene: NA; J gene: TRBJ2-1; V gene: TRBV28; clone size: few; CDR3 length: 14